The rows below give T cell receptor beta chains drawn from one sample of a study of blood T cell repertoires in COVID-19. Only in-frame clones appear in the TCRdb table, and some are missing; sequencing was by immunoSEQ multiplex PCR. The table has roughly 300,000 clones, about nine tenths seen once. Specimen: peripheral blood. These receptors were obtained from a woman under 40 with COVID-19, enrolled during active disease. Both conserved end residues are part of each CDR3. Fields, in order: V gene, D gene, J gene, clone size, CDR3 DNA, CDR3 protein. D genes are given only for firm matches. Size values are once, few and many counts, or a class for expanded clones, and some rows have none.

TRBV13	NA	TRBJ1-3	NA	TGTGCCAGCAGCCCACGGAGTTCTGGAAACACCATATATTTT	CASSPRSSGNTIYF
TRBV14	NA	TRBJ2-7	few	TGTGCCAGCAGCCAAGGAAGCGGGCCACGAGGGCAGTACTTC	CASSQGSGPRGQYF
TRBV5-6	NA	TRBJ2-2	once	TGTGCCAGCAGCTTGGGCGGGCTCTTGGGGACCGGGGAGCTGTTTTTT	CASSLGGLLGTGELFF
TRBV9	TRBD1	TRBJ1-3	once	TGTGCCAGCAGCCGACAGGGGGCATTTGGAAACACCATATATTTT	CASSRQGAFGNTIYF
TRBV7-9	TRBD1	TRBJ1-6	NA	TGTGCCAGCAGCCCCTACTCCGGGACAGTTAATTCACCCCTCCACTTT	CASSPYSGTVNSPLHF
TRBV28	TRBD1	TRBJ1-6	NA	TGTGCCAGCAGTTTGCCCCGCGACAGGGCCCAGGGGACACCCCTCCACTTT	CASSLPRDRAQGTPLHF
TRBV29-1	TRBD1	TRBJ1-4	few	TGCAGCGTCCGACAGGGTGGGGAAAAACTGTTTTTT	CSVRQGGEKLFF
TRBV28	TRBD1	TRBJ2-5	NA	TGTGCCAGCAGTTTGGGGGCCAGACAGGGCGAGACCCAGTACTTC	CASSLGARQGETQYF
TRBV24-1	NA	TRBJ2-2	NA	TGTGCCACCAGTGATCCGGGACTCCCCACCAACACCGGGGAGCTGTTTTTT	CATSDPGLPTNTGELFF
TRBV28	TRBD1	TRBJ1-6	NA	TGTGCCAGCAGTTCCCGGGACAGGGCAAATTCACCCCTCCACTTT	CASSSRDRANSPLHF
TRBV5-4	NA	TRBJ1-6	NA	TGTGCCAGCAGCCCGGGGGGGGTGGTTAATTCACCCCTCCACTTT	CASSPGGVVNSPLHF
TRBV19	NA	TRBJ1-5	NA	TGTGCCAGTAGTCCCCAGAATAGCAATCAGCCCCAGCATTTT	CASSPQNSNQPQHF
TRBV10-2	NA	TRBJ1-5	once	TGCGCCAGCTGGAGGCCGGATAGCAATCAGCCCCAGCATTTT	CASWRPDSNQPQHF
TRBV27	TRBD2	TRBJ2-7	NA	TGTGCCAGCAGTGCGGGACTAGCCTACGAGCAGTACTTC	CASSAGLAYEQYF
TRBV23-1	NA	TRBJ1-1	NA	TGCGCCAGCAGTCCGCACCCAGGGTGTAATTGGATGAACACTGAAGCTTTCTTT	CASSPHPGCNWMNTEAFF
TRBV19	NA	TRBJ2-1	NA	TGTGCCAGTAGTCTCGGGACTTTCAATGAGCAGTTCTTC	CASSLGTFNEQFF
TRBV10-3	NA	TRBJ1-3	NA	TGTGCCATCAGTGAGTCTAGCAACACCATATATTTT	CAISESSNTIYF
TRBV28	TRBD1	TRBJ1-1	NA	TGTGCCAGCAGTTCGCCGGGACAGGGGGTGGGAACTGAAGCTTTCTTT	CASSSPGQGVGTEAFF
TRBV11-2	NA	TRBJ2-7	few	TGTGCCAGCGGACCCGTACTGAGGGTACCCGAGCAGTACTTC	CASGPVLRVPEQYF
TRBV3-1/TRBV3-2	TRBD2	TRBJ2-1	few	TGTGCCAGCAGCCGTCTAGCGGGAGGAGCCAATGAGCAGTTCTTC	CASSRLAGGANEQFF
TRBV10-3	NA	TRBJ1-2	NA	TGTGCCATCTCAAGCCAGGGTGACGGCTACACCTTC	CAISSQGDGYTF
TRBV7-9	TRBD2	TRBJ2-7	NA	TGTGCCAGCAGCCTCTATGTGGGAAGCGGGAGGTTCTACGAGCAGTACTTC	CASSLYVGSGRFYEQYF